The 26 T cell receptor beta chains reported below all come from one sample, sequenced in a study of cytomegalovirus exposure and HLA in healthy donors. Both 60 Vbeta primers and 13 Jbeta primers went into the PCR. Here immunoSEQ multiplex PCR was the method, and the copy in TCRdb shows in-frame clones only, minus some. The data contain around 150,000 clones, roughly 85% of them singletons. Sequencing was done on a sample of PBMCs. Receptors originate from a man aged 18 to 35 in good health and CMV-seropositive.

The chain links TRBV7-2 to TRBJ2-7, with D hard to call. Germline V gene data show CDR1 as SGHTA and CDR2 as FQGNSA. Deletions cut 2 bases from V and 3 bases from J, with 8 bases between. There are 13 residues in the CDR3. In DNA form, the CDR3 reads TGTGCCAGCAGCTTACGCAGTCTCTACGAGCAGTACTTC. The encoded protein is CASSLRSLYEQYF.

The J gene is TRBJ2-1, the V gene TRBV13; D perhaps matches TRBD1 (6 bases). CDR1 and CDR2 from the germline V gene are PRHDT and FYEKMQ (reference sequence). Between the trimmed V and J ends, which lost 5 bases and 4 bases, there was a span of 12 bases. CDR3 length: 14 amino acids. The DNA for the CDR3 is TGTGCCAGCAGCATACGGACAGAGTACAATGAGCAGTTCTTC. Amino acids: CASSIRTEYNEQFF.

CDR3 in amino acids: CASTIPSGTGGETQYF. The CDR3 DNA is TGTGCCAGCACCATCCCATCCGGGACAGGGGGGGAGACCCAGTACTTC. The gene calls are TRBV2 and TRBJ2-5, with 11 bases matching TRBD1. Germline V gene sequence: CDR1 SNHLY, CDR2 FYNNEI. The CDR3 spans 16 residues. V shed 7 bases and J 5 bases; nucleotides not matched to a gene: 12.

In its sample, this clone was seen a few times. V and J are TRBV6-5 and TRBJ1-2; D is ambiguous. The CDR3 covers 13 residues. V lost 0 bases, J lost 8 bases, and 10 bases lay in between. Germline V gene lookup returns CDR1 MNHEY and CDR2 SVGAGI. The CDR3 region is CASSYSIQEGYTF. CDR3 bases: TGTGCCAGCAGTTACTCGATTCAGGAAGGCTACACCTTC.

As regards this clone: The junction does not match germline at one end; this may be a read error. The V call is TRBV7-9, the J call TRBJ2-5, with 13 bases matching TRBD2. In germline, CDR1 is SEHNR, CDR2 FQNEAQ (reference sequence). The CDR3 has 16 amino acids. The CDR3 region is CSSSRRTSGGQETQYF. The CDR3 DNA reads as TGTTCCAGCAGCCGAAGGACTAGCGGGGGACAAGAGACCCAGTACTTC.

V usage is TRBV6-5 and J usage is TRBJ2-7; the match to TRBD2 covers 9 bases. V shed 0 bases, J shed 6 bases, and the junction held 6 bases outside the gene matches. CDR3 size: 15 residues. Germline loops: CDR1 MNHEY, CDR2 SVGAGI. The DNA of the CDR3 is TGTGCCAGCAGTTACTCGATAGCGGGGGTAATCGAGCAGTACTTC. Translated, it gives CASSYSIAGVIEQYF.

To note about this clone: Germline is not matched at one junction end, which may reflect a read error. This sequence joins TRBV10-3 and TRBJ1-6; D unclear. Germline V gene lookup returns CDR1 ENHRY and CDR2 SYGVKD. The CDR3 is 16 residues long. CDR3 nucleotides: TGTGCCATCAGTGAGGATGAGAGCTCCAATAATTCACCCCTCCACTTT. It codes for CAISEDESSNNSPLHF.

The chain uses TRBV7-2 and TRBJ1-4; 10 positions agree with TRBD1. J gave up 8 bases and V 5 bases, and 8 bases lay outside the gene matches. The CDR3 extends over 15 amino acids. The germline V gene encodes CDR1 SGHTA and CDR2 FQGNSA. CDR3 in DNA: TGTGCCAGCAGCCTAGGACAGGGGGAAGGGGAAAAACTGTTTTTT. This translates into CASSLGQGEGEKLFF.

The chain uses TRBV4-2 and TRBJ2-3; 7 bases are a match to TRBD1. The V gene end was trimmed by 4 bases and the J gene end by 1 base; junction bases not matched to a gene: 8. From germline, CDR1 is LGHNA and CDR2 YNFKEQ. There are 16 residues in the CDR3. The CDR3 is CASSPFKGAGTDTQYF. CDR3 coding DNA: TGTGCCAGCAGCCCCTTTAAGGGGGCGGGCACAGATACGCAGTATTTT.

This clone was counted a single time. The chain links TRBV4-1 to TRBJ2-5; D may be TRBD2 (5 bases). V was pared by 1 base and J by 10 bases, with 10 bases between. The CDR3 contains 12 residues. Per germline, CDR1 MGHRA and CDR2 YSYEKL. This chain's CDR3 is CASSQVRGDQYF. CDR3 bases: TGCGCCAGCAGCCAAGTTCGGGGAGACCAGTACTTC.

About this clone: The same CDR3 can be traced to other DNA sequences in this sample. V usage is TRBV7-6 and J usage is TRBJ1-3, with TRBD1 matching over 9 bases. Germline V lookup: CDR1 SGHVS, CDR2 FNYEAQ. The V segment lost 5 bases and the J segment 4 bases; nucleotides outside the gene matches: 6. The CDR3 sequence is 15 residues long. In nucleotides, the CDR3 is TGTGCCAGCAGCCCTCGGACAGGGGCCGGAAACACCATATATTTT. Amino acid sequence: CASSPRTGAGNTIYF.

This rearrangement joins TRBV5-1 to TRBJ2-2, with D unclear. CDR1 and CDR2 (germline): SGHRS, YFSETQ. The CDR3 runs 16 residues. Trimming removed 5 bases from V and 0 bases from J, with 14 bases in between. The CDR3 is CASRLMGKPNTGELFF. As DNA, the CDR3 is TGCGCCAGCAGACTAATGGGTAAACCGAACACCGGGGAGCTGTTTTTT.

This chain joins TRBV10-3 and TRBJ2-3, with D unresolved. Germline V gives CDR1 ENHRY, CDR2 SYGVKD. Between the trimmed V and J ends, which lost 3 bases and 5 bases, there was a span of 6 bases. The CDR3 runs to 12 residues. The CDR3 DNA sequence: TGTGCCATCAGTGACGGAGTAGATACGCAGTATTTT. It specifies CAISDGVDTQYF.

CDR3 nucleotides: TGTGCCAGCAGTAAGGACAGACAAAATTCACCCCTCCACTTT. Translation: CASSKDRQNSPLHF. The chain has TRBV6-1 and TRBJ1-6; D is perhaps TRBD1 (6 bases). Between the trimmed V and J ends, which lost 5 bases and 7 bases, there was a span of 12 bases. The CDR3 sequence is 14 residues long. The germline V gene has CDR1 MNHNS and CDR2 SASEGT.

The chain has TRBV28 and TRBJ1-2, with 10 positions matching TRBD1. J lost 3 bases, V lost 5 bases, and 9 bases had no gene match. The CDR3 contains 16 residues. Germline V CDR1 and CDR2: MDHEN, SYDVKM. CDR3 sequence: CASSLSGTGEYYGYTF. The CDR3 coding sequence is TGTGCCAGCAGTCTATCCGGGACAGGGGAGTACTATGGCTACACCTTC.

This clone was observed a handful of times. V and J are TRBV5-1 and TRBJ1-4; TRBD1 matches 8 bases. From germline, CDR1 is SGHRS and CDR2 YFSETQ. The CDR3 loop spans 12 amino acids. With 3 bases clipped from V and 13 bases from J, the junction kept 5 bases outside the gene matches. In DNA form, the CDR3 reads TGCGCCAGCAGCTCTGGGACAGGTATACTGTTTTTT. Protein sequence: CASSSGTGILFF.

The gene calls are TRBV4-2 and TRBJ1-6; 8 nucleotides line up with TRBD1. CDR3 length equals 18 residues. The V gene end was trimmed by 5 bases and the J gene end by 5 bases; junction bases not matched to a gene: 14. The V gene's germline CDR1 is LGHNA and CDR2 YNFKEQ. The CDR3 DNA reads TGTGCCAGCAGCGCCAGGGGATTCCAGGGGGCGAATAATTCACCCCTCCACTTT. Encoded protein: CASSARGFQGANNSPLHF.

The chain couples TRBV21-1 to TRBJ1-5; TRBD1 is the table's D call and was not checked against the DNA. TRBV21-1 is a pseudogene segment. The CDR3 runs 15 residues. CDR3 region: CASAEGRASNQPQHF. Written as DNA, the CDR3 is TGTGCCAGCGCGGAAGGCAGGGCGAGCAATCAGCCCCAGCATTTT.

This chain joins TRBV2 and TRBJ2-7; 11 bases are shared with TRBD2. From germline, CDR1 is SNHLY and CDR2 FYNNEI. Unmatched junction bases numbered 11, after V lost 7 bases and J lost 12 bases. This CDR3 comprises 13 residues. CDR3 in DNA: TGTGCCAGCAACCTAGCGGGGGGCGCTGGGCGGTACTTC. It specifies CASNLAGGAGRYF. The full variable domain, its missing parts supplied by reference TRBV2 and TRBJ2-7, is EPEVTQTPSHQVTQMGQEVILRCVPISNHLYFYWYRQILGQKVEFLVSFYNNEISEKSEIFDDQFSVERPDGSNFTLKIRSTKLEDSAMYFCASNLAGGAGRYFGPGTRLTVT.

The gene calls are TRBV13 and TRBJ2-3; 7 bases agree with TRBD1. CDR3 length: 15 amino acids. CDR1 and CDR2 (germline): PRHDT, FYEKMQ (reference sequence). V shed 6 bases, J shed 3 bases, and the junction held 9 bases outside the gene matches. The CDR3 here is CASSSADRATDTQYF. The CDR3 coding sequence is TGTGCCAGCAGTTCCGCCGACAGGGCTACAGATACGCAGTATTTT.

CDR3 protein: CASSRDFIGGDQYF. DNA of the CDR3: TGTGCCAGCAGCCGGGACTTCATCGGGGGGGACCAGTACTTC. The chain combines TRBV2 with TRBJ2-5, with TRBD2 identical over 8 bases. The junction had 13 bases not matched to a gene; V was cut back by 6 bases and J by 10 bases. The CDR3 sequence is 14 residues long. The germline V gene has CDR1 SNHLY and CDR2 FYNNEI.

V and J are TRBV18 and TRBJ1-1, with D perhaps TRBD1 (6 bases). The CDR3 sequence is 16 residues long. V dropped 6 bases and J dropped 1 base, with 18 bases sitting between them. Per the germline V gene, CDR1 is KGHSH and CDR2 is LQKENI. CDR3 loop: CASSLGRGRWNTEAFF. The CDR3 DNA reads TGTGCCAGCTCGCTGGGCAGGGGCCGTTGGAACACTGAAGCTTTCTTT.

This clone occurred once. This sequence joins TRBV5-8 and TRBJ1-5; possibly TRBD1 for D (6 bases). The CDR3 has 14 residues. Germline V gives CDR1 SGHTS, CDR2 YDEGEE. Trimming stripped 4 bases from V and 5 bases from J, with 13 bases between. This CDR3 reads CASSTQGFYQPQHF. CDR3 nucleotides: TGTGCCAGCAGCACACAGGGATTTTATCAGCCCCAGCATTTT.

This chain uses TRBV11-2 with TRBJ2-1; TRBD2 aligns across 8 bases. V lost 5 bases to trimming and J lost 10 bases; unmatched junction nucleotides: 7. The germline CDR1 and CDR2 sequences are SGHAT and FQNNGV. The CDR3 runs to 13 residues. In DNA form, the CDR3 reads TGTGCCAGCAGCACTTCTCGCGGGGGGGAGCAGTTCTTC. Translating gives CASSTSRGGEQFF.

CDR3 amino acids: CASSYIQGRRYGYTF. The CDR3 bases are TGTGCCAGCAGTTACATCCAGGGTAGACGCTATGGCTACACCTTC. The chain uses TRBV6-5 and TRBJ1-2; the D gene is possibly TRBD1 (5 bases). CDR3 length equals 15 residues. Germline CDR1 MNHEY, CDR2 SVGAGI. The V end lost 2 bases, the J end lost 4 bases, and 14 bases lay between the germline ends.

CDR3 coding DNA: TGTGCCAGCAAGACAGGTGGACAGACCCAGTACTTC. Residues: CASKTGGQTQYF. This chain connects TRBV7-2 to TRBJ2-5, with D possibly matching TRBD1 (6 bases). Germline-derived CDR1 and CDR2 are SGHTA and FQGNSA. The CDR3 covers 12 residues. The V gene lost 7 bases and the J gene lost 6 bases, with 12 bases spanning the gap.